This passage covers 28 T cell receptor beta chains from one sample sequenced in a study of cytomegalovirus exposure and HLA in healthy donors. Vbeta (60) and Jbeta (13) primers were used in the PCR. Assay: immunoSEQ multiplex PCR; the TCRdb copy retains only in-frame clones and omits some. There are around 180,000 clones in the sample; over 70% occur only once, and roughly 1.4% lies in the top ten. Material for sequencing was PBMCs. The receptors stem from a woman in her twenties or thirties in good health and CMV-seropositive.

V usage is TRBV4-1 and J usage is TRBJ2-3, with 7 positions matching TRBD2. The CDR3 consists of 17 residues. Germline CDR1 reads MGHRA; CDR2 reads YSYEKL. With 3 bases clipped from V and 0 bases from J, the junction kept 9 bases outside the gene matches. This CDR3 reads CASSHYELALSTDTQYF. The CDR3 nucleotides are TGCGCCAGCAGCCATTACGAACTAGCGCTTAGCACAGATACGCAGTATTTT.

The chain joins TRBV27 to TRBJ2-7; D gene unclear. The CDR3 spans 14 residues. The V gene's germline CDR1 is MNHEY and CDR2 SMNVEV (reference sequence). Trimming took 3 bases from V and 3 from J, leaving 12 bases between them. CDR3 sequence (DNA): TGTGCCAGCAGTTTTGAAGTAGGCGGCTACGAGCAGTACTTC. This gives the protein CASSFEVGGYEQYF.

V and J are TRBV6-6 and TRBJ2-5, with TRBD1 matching over 7 bases. The germline CDR1 and CDR2 sequences are MNHNY and SVGAGI (reference sequence). This CDR3 spans 14 amino acids. Trimming took 5 bases from V and 7 from J; bases not matched to a gene: 10. This CDR3 reads CASSVQGVVATQYF. In DNA, the CDR3 is TGTGCCAGCAGTGTCCAGGGGGTTGTGGCGACCCAGTACTTC.

This clone has only a few counts. Other DNA variants within this sample encode the same CDR3. The J gene is TRBJ2-7, the V gene TRBV11-2; 11 nucleotides agree with TRBD2. Germline CDR1 and CDR2: SGHAT and FQNNGV. V shed 1 base, J shed 3 bases, and the junction held 5 bases outside the gene matches. This CDR3 has 16 amino acids. CDR3 DNA: TGTGCCAGCAGCTTAGGAGGGACTAGCGGTTACTACGAGCAGTACTTC. This sequence encodes CASSLGGTSGYYEQYF.

V and J are TRBV9 and TRBJ1-5; 8 bases align to TRBD1. After removal of 0 bases from V and 7 bases from J, the junction contained 9 bases not matched to a gene. This CDR3 contains 16 residues. Germline CDR1 is SGDLS and CDR2 is YYNGEE. CDR3 loop: CASSVGAGGGLQPQHF. CDR3 DNA sequence: TGTGCCAGCAGCGTAGGAGCAGGGGGCGGGTTGCAGCCCCAGCATTTT.

CDR3 sequence: CATVDRVGGYEQYF. In DNA form, the CDR3 reads TGTGCCACCGTCGACAGGGTTGGGGGCTACGAGCAGTACTTC. The chain links TRBV6-1 to TRBJ2-7; 7 bases align to TRBD1. Germline V lookup: CDR1 MNHNS, CDR2 SASEGT. V lost 10 bases, J lost 3 bases, and 12 bases stayed unmatched. The CDR3 totals 14 residues.

This clone was counted a few times. V gene TRBV7-2 combines with J gene TRBJ2-1; a possible D gene is TRBD2 (7 bases). The CDR3 sequence is 15 residues long. Germline lookup yields CDR1 SGHTA and CDR2 FQGNSA. The V end lost 8 bases, the J end lost 3 bases, and 17 bases lay between the germline ends. CDR3 DNA sequence: TGTGCCAGCTTTAACCCAAGGGGGGGCTACAATGAGCAGTTCTTC. Its protein is CASFNPRGGYNEQFF.

Concerning this clone itself: The same CDR3 also results from other DNA sequences found in this sample. The chain joins TRBV5-1 to TRBJ1-1; D may be TRBD1 (6 bases). The CDR3 contains 13 residues. Trimming pared 5 bases from V and 4 bases from J, leaving 12 bases between. CDR1 and CDR2 (germline): SGHRS, YFSETQ. CDR3 protein: CASSLRGGTEAFF. The CDR3 nucleotides are TGCGCCAGCAGTTTGAGAGGGGGCACTGAAGCTTTCTTT. Full variable domain (remainder filled in from reference TRBV5-1 and TRBJ1-1): KAGVTQTPRYLIKTRGQQVTLSCSPISGHRSVSWYQQTPGQGLQFLFEYFSETQRNKGNFPGRFSGRQFSNSRSEMNVSTLELGDSALYLCASSLRGGTEAFFGQGTRLTVV.

V is TRBV4-1 and J is TRBJ1-5, with TRBD1 matching over 9 bases. Germline lookup yields CDR1 MGHRA and CDR2 YSYEKL. With V trimmed by 4 bases and J by 6 bases, 10 bases remained unmatched. The CDR3 covers 16 residues. The CDR3 here is CASSPTGTGNSQPQHF. The CDR3, as DNA: TGCGCCAGCAGCCCAACCGGGACAGGGAATAGTCAGCCCCAGCATTTT.

This chain links TRBV6-5 with TRBJ1-5; no reliable D call. V gave up 6 bases and J gave up 0 bases, with 12 bases separating them. Germline V lookup: CDR1 MNHEY, CDR2 SVGAGI. The CDR3 length is 15 residues. This CDR3 reads CASSLQPYSNQPQHF. Here the CDR3 DNA reads TGTGCCAGCAGCTTACAGCCTTATAGCAATCAGCCCCAGCATTTT.

This chain uses TRBV7-3 with TRBJ2-1; unclear D gene. The CDR3 covers 14 residues. CDR1 and CDR2 (germline): SGHTA, FQGTGA. The V and J ends lost 5 bases and 3 bases respectively, with 11 bases between them. CDR3: CASSLRGGYNEQFF. The CDR3 DNA follows: TGTGCCAGCAGCCTACGAGGCGGCTACAATGAGCAGTTCTTC.

This chain links TRBV30 with TRBJ2-5; tentative D call: TRBD1 (5 bases). CDR1 is GTSNPN, CDR2 SVGIG, per germline (reference sequence). V dropped 2 bases and J dropped 1 base, with 11 bases sitting between them. The CDR3 length is 14 residues. The DNA for the CDR3 is TGTGCCTGGAGTACAGGAACACTCCAAGAGACCCAGTACTTC. It is translated as CAWSTGTLQETQYF.

This clone was counted between two and nine times. The J gene is TRBJ2-3, the V gene TRBV9; perhaps TRBD1 as D (7 bases). CDR3 length equals 14 residues. In germline, CDR1 is SGDLS, CDR2 YYNGEE. Between the trimmed V and J ends, which lost 5 bases and 4 bases, there was a span of 14 bases. CDR3 sequence (DNA): TGTGCCAGCAGTGGAGGGGGCGCCCCAGATACGCAGTATTTT. Amino acids: CASSGGGAPDTQYF.

J is TRBJ2-5 and V is TRBV27, with D perhaps matching TRBD1 (6 bases). There are 15 residues in the CDR3. Germline V CDR1 and CDR2: MNHEY, SMNVEV (reference sequence). V lost 4 bases and J lost 2, with 14 bases in between. CDR3 nucleotides: TGTGCCAGCAGTTGGGCAGGGGTGCCTCAAGAGACCCAGTACTTC. This translates into CASSWAGVPQETQYF.

V is TRBV5-1 and J is TRBJ2-7; TRBD1 matches 7 bases. The CDR3 is made up of 15 amino acids. V shed 5 bases and J 3 bases; nucleotides not matched to a gene: 11. CDR1 is SGHRS and CDR2 is YFSETQ in the germline V gene. The CDR3 nucleotides read TGCGCCAGCAGATTTGCCGGGACAGATTACTACGAGCAGTACTTC. Its protein is CASRFAGTDYYEQYF.

The chain has TRBV15 and TRBJ2-3; TRBD1 aligns across 9 bases. V gave up 0 bases and J gave up 1 base; unmatched junction bases: 2. CDR1 and CDR2 from the germline V gene are LNHNV and YYDKDF (reference sequence). The CDR3 has 16 residues. CDR3 nucleotides: TGTGCCACCAGCAGAGAGCGGACAGGGGGCACAGATACGCAGTATTTT. It codes for CATSRERTGGTDTQYF.

This clone was recorded at least ten times. V usage is TRBV29-1 and J usage is TRBJ2-1; D might be TRBD2 (5 bases). V was cut by 5 bases and J by 7 bases, with 24 bases left in between. Germline V lookup: CDR1 SQVTM, CDR2 ANQGSEA. The CDR3 extends over 16 amino acids. CDR3 residues: CSVMSTTPGNYNEQFF. The CDR3 DNA sequence: TGCAGCGTTATGTCGACAACTCCGGGGAACTATAATGAGCAGTTCTTC.

The chain couples TRBV7-3 to TRBJ2-7; 10 bases line up with TRBD2. Trimming took 5 bases from V and 3 from J; bases not matched to a gene: 10. CDR1 and CDR2 from the germline V gene are SGHTA and FQGTGA. This CDR3 has 16 amino acids. Here the CDR3 reads CASSPAGGVSYYEQYF. The CDR3 DNA is TGTGCCAGCAGCCCAGCGGGAGGGGTCTCCTACTACGAGCAGTACTTC. Filled out from reference TRBV7-3 and TRBJ2-7, the complete variable domain reads GAGVSQTPSNKVTEKGKYVELRCDPISGHTALYWYRQSLGQGPEFLIYFQGTGAADDSGLPNDRFFAVRPEGSVSTLKIQRTERGDSAVYLCASSPAGGVSYYEQYFGPGTRLTVT.

This clone was detected only a few times. The rearrangement links TRBV27 to TRBJ2-7; 7 bases align to TRBD1. The V segment lost 4 bases and the J segment 5 bases; nucleotides outside the gene matches: 2. Per the germline V gene, CDR1 is MNHEY and CDR2 is SMNVEV (reference sequence). The CDR3 is made up of 12 amino acids. The CDR3: CASSYRGDEQYF. CDR3 nucleotide sequence: TGTGCCAGCAGTTACAGGGGAGACGAGCAGTACTTC.

Only a few counts were recorded for this clone. The J gene is TRBJ2-1, the V gene TRBV9; TRBD2 agrees at 8 bases. With 2 bases clipped from V and 8 bases from J, the junction kept 15 bases outside the gene matches. Germline CDR1 and CDR2: SGDLS and YYNGEE. CDR3 size: 17 residues. The CDR3 sequence is CASSVVREGVERDEQFF. The CDR3 region has the DNA TGTGCCAGCAGCGTTGTCCGGGAGGGAGTGGAGCGAGATGAGCAGTTCTTC.

This clone was counted once. V and J are TRBV9 and TRBJ2-2; D gene unclear. CDR3 length: 15 residues. Trimming removed 3 bases from V and 0 bases from J, with 9 bases in between. CDR1 and CDR2 from the germline V gene are SGDLS and YYNGEE. DNA of the CDR3: TGTGCCAGCAGCGGAGCTAACGCGAACACCGGGGAGCTGTTTTTT. Amino acids: CASSGANANTGELFF. The variable domain in full, completed from reference TRBV9 and TRBJ2-2, reads DSGVTQTPKHLITATGQRVTLRCSPRSGDLSVYWYQQSLDQGLQFLIQYYNGEERAKGNILERFSAQQFPDLHSELNLSSLELGDSALYFCASSGANANTGELFFGEGSRLTVL.

This chain connects TRBV16 to TRBJ2-7, with D perhaps matching TRBD2 (7 bases). V was trimmed by 4 bases and J by 3 bases, leaving 16 bases between them. Germline CDR1 and CDR2: KGHSY and FQNENV. This CDR3 spans 15 amino acids. The CDR3 nucleotides read TGTGCCAGCAGCCTCCAGTCCGGGGGGCTCTACGAGCAGTACTTC. Its translation is CASSLQSGGLYEQYF.

This clone has only a few counts. This chain links TRBV6-5 with TRBJ1-3; a possible D gene is TRBD1 (5 bases). The CDR3 is 14 residues long. Between the trimmed V and J ends, which lost 7 bases and 7 bases, there was a span of 17 bases. Germline assignment: CDR1 MNHEY and CDR2 SVGAGI. The CDR3 loop reads CASTPGGNGNTIYF. The CDR3 coding sequence is TGTGCCAGCACCCCCGGGGGTAATGGGAACACCATATATTTT.

This clone was observed a single time. The DNA is omitted, as the CDR3 cannot be located on it reliably, and the CDR3 follows TCRdb's listing. The CDR3 sequence: CASVGPGQGAAYEQYF. The chain joins TRBV28 to TRBJ2-7; TRBD1 is taken as the D call from the table, unchecked against the DNA. The germline CDR1 and CDR2 sequences are MDHEN and SYDVKM. The CDR3 has 16 residues if both end residues are counted.

This chain uses TRBV6-5 with TRBJ2-7; 7 nucleotides line up with TRBD2. This CDR3 contains 14 residues. Germline values: CDR1 MNHEY, CDR2 SVGAGI. J lost 2 bases, V lost 2 bases, and 3 bases had no gene match. The CDR3 sequence is CASSYLAAAYEQYF. The CDR3 nucleotides are TGTGCCAGCAGTTACCTAGCGGCGGCCTACGAGCAGTACTTC.

V gene TRBV5-1 combines with J gene TRBJ1-1; 8 nucleotides match TRBD1. With V trimmed by 2 bases and J by 5 bases, 5 bases remained unmatched. CDR1 SGHRS and CDR2 YFSETQ come from the germline V gene. The CDR3 extends over 14 amino acids. CDR3 loop: CASSFQGQATEAFF. The DNA of the CDR3 is TGCGCCAGCAGCTTCCAGGGACAGGCGACTGAAGCTTTCTTT.

The chain is built from TRBV28 and TRBJ2-1; D is uncertain. Germline V gives CDR1 MDHEN, CDR2 SYDVKM. Between the trimmed V and J ends, which lost 3 bases and 4 bases, there was a span of 7 bases. The CDR3 totals 13 residues. Here the CDR3 DNA reads TGTGCCAGCAGTTTGGGCAGATACAATGAGCAGTTCTTC. Protein product: CASSLGRYNEQFF. The full variable domain, with the rest looked up from reference TRBV28 and TRBJ2-1, is DVKVTQSSRYLVKRTGEKVFLECVQDMDHENMFWYRQDPGLGLRLIYFSYDVKMKEKGDIPEGYSVSREKKERFSLILESASTNQTSMYLCASSLGRYNEQFFGPGTRLTVL.

This rearrangement joins TRBV11-2 to TRBJ2-7, with 9 bases fitting TRBD2. V was clipped by 0 bases and J by 6 bases; unmatched bases: 12. Germline V gene sequence: CDR1 SGHAT, CDR2 FQNNGV. The CDR3 consists of 17 residues. Here the CDR3 reads CASSLDLSLAGRGEQYF. In DNA form, the CDR3 reads TGTGCCAGCAGCTTAGATCTTAGTCTAGCGGGACGGGGCGAGCAGTACTTC.